Below are 3 T cell receptor beta chains sequenced from a single sample in a study of blood T cell repertoires in COVID-19. Sequencing used immunoSEQ multiplex PCR; TCRdb keeps in-frame clones, though not all of them. The sample carries 390,000 or so clones, 75% to 90% recorded once. Sequenced input: PBMCs or T cells enriched from blood (not recorded which). These receptor sequences come from a woman between 50 and 59 years old who had recovered from COVID-19.

The chain has TRBV29-1 and TRBJ1-2; D is perhaps TRBD1 (5 bases). With 6 bases removed from V and 4 bases from J, the gap between germline ends came to 12 bases. Germline V CDR1 and CDR2: SQVTM, ANQGSEA. This CDR3 region has 12 residues. The CDR3 nucleotides read TGCAGCGTGTTTCAGGGCGGCTATGGCTACACCTTC. It yields the protein CSVFQGGYGYTF.

The rearrangement links TRBV5-1 to TRBJ1-1; D gene uncertain. The CDR3 consists of 14 residues. Trimming took 0 bases from V and 11 from J, leaving 17 bases between them. CDR1 SGHRS and CDR2 YFSETQ come from the germline V gene. As DNA, the CDR3 is TGCGCCAGCAGCTTGGGCCAGGATGAAGTGTTGGCTTTCTTT. This sequence encodes CASSLGQDEVLAFF. The variable domain in full, completed from reference TRBV5-1 and TRBJ1-1, reads KAGVTQTPRYLIKTRGQQVTLSCSPISGHRSVSWYQQTPGQGLQFLFEYFSETQRNKGNFPGRFSGRQFSNSRSEMNVSTLELGDSALYLCASSLGQDEVLAFFGQGTRLTVV.

A remark on this clone: Additional DNA sequences in this sample encode the identical CDR3. CDR3 residues: CASSHLTGNYGYTF. The CDR3 DNA follows: TGTGCCAGCAGCCACCTGACAGGGAACTATGGCTACACCTTC. The chain has TRBV3-1 (or the pseudogene TRBV3-2) and TRBJ1-2, with 7 bases aligning to TRBD1. The CDR3 is made up of 14 amino acids. Unmatched junction bases numbered 3, after V lost 3 bases and J lost 2 bases. The germline CDR1 and CDR2 sequences are LGHDT and YNNKEL (reference sequence).